This record concerns one T cell receptor beta chain sequence. This entry belongs to a study of blood T cell repertoires in COVID-19. There are 15 residues in the CDR3. From germline, CDR1 is LNHDA and CDR2 SQIVND (reference sequence). Trimming at V came to 6 bases and at J to 2 bases, leaving 10 bases not matched to a gene. The repertoire was sequenced with immunoSEQ multiplex PCR; TCRdb's copy has only in-frame clones and lacks some. The table lists about 270,000 clones, 75% to 90% of them singletons, with about 4% in the top ten. Participants were placed into cohorts based on the clinical history they reported.

The chain has TRBV19 and TRBJ2-7, with 7 bases matching TRBD2. Sample: PBMCs or T cells enriched from blood (not recorded which). This receptor was taken from a woman in her twenties or thirties with acute COVID-19. The CDR3 here is CASSTFSGPAYEQYF. CDR3 bases: TGTGCCAGTAGCACTTTTAGCGGGCCTGCCTACGAGCAGTACTTC.